What follows describes a single TCR beta chain. What it recognizes is unknown. The data derive from a study of T-cell memory formation after mild COVID-19. Study results and limitations: There was a balanced CD4/CD8 profile in clones contracting day 15 to 85, and later expanders leaned CD4+.

Libraries for TCRalpha and TCRbeta carried sample barcodes and unique molecular identifiers via 5'RACE. Using its own MiXCR run on the 5' RACE reads, TCRdb lists one record per CDR3 protein. The table lists about 400,000 distinct CDR3 sequences, 20% to 25% of them singletons. This TCR derives from an adult woman who had mild COVID-19 (a few samples of this study predate the infection). Cell type and time point are not known. Sequenced material: PBMCs or a T cell subset sorted from them (not recorded which).

The CDR3 sequence is CASNLGTSGGGETQYF. CDR3 DNA: TGTGCCAGCAACCTAGGGACTAGCGGGGGAGGGGAGACCCAGTACTTC. The chain is built from TRBV25-1 and TRBJ2-5, with 14 bases lining up with TRBD2. Trimming removed 7 bases from V and 5 bases from J; junction bases left unmatched: 9. Germline values: CDR1 MGHDK, CDR2 SYGVNS. The CDR3 sequence is 16 residues long. Supplemented by reference TRBV25-1 and TRBJ2-5, the full variable domain reads EADIYQTPRYLVIGTGKKITLECSQTMGHDKMYWYQQDPGMELHLIHYSYGVNSTEKGDLSSESTVSRIRTEHFPLTLESARPSHTSQYLCASNLGTSGGGETQYFGPGTRLLVL.